Listed below are T cell receptor beta chains from one sample, sequenced in a study of CD8 T cells in ankylosing spondylitis. TCRdb re-analysed the 5' RACE reads in MiXCR, keeping a single row per CDR3 protein. The data hold about 460,000 distinct CDR3 sequences, with roughly 5.2% observed a single time. The sample taken for sequencing was blood, either unsorted or a sorted T cell fraction (not recorded which). Receptors were obtained from a male donor with ankylosing spondylitis. The CDR3 runs from the conserved cysteine through the conserved F or W. A D gene is named only where the DNA matches it firmly. Clone size is shown for a subset of rows, as once, few, many or a class of expanded clone.

size	V	J	D	CDR3	DNA
many	TRBV29-1	TRBJ2-7	.	CSVEDRNRGGEQYF	TGCAGCGTTGAAGATCGGAATAGGGGAGGCGAGCAGTACTTC
many	TRBV5-1	TRBJ2-7	.	CASADQSSSYEQYF	TGCGCCAGCGCCGACCAATCGAGCTCCTACGAGCAGTACTTC
.	TRBV6-2/TRBV6-3	TRBJ2-1	TRBD1	CASRWDTGTEYNEQFF	TGTGCCAGCAGATGGGATACCGGGACAGAATACAATGAGCAGTTCTTC
many	TRBV6-1	TRBJ2-7	TRBD2	CASSRSGTYYEQYF	TGTGCCAGCAGCAGAAGCGGGACGTACTACGAGCAGTACTTC
many	TRBV20-1	TRBJ2-7	.	CSARGGLVDEQYF	TGCAGTGCTAGAGGGGGACTGGTAGACGAGCAGTACTTC
many	TRBV20-1	TRBJ1-4	.	CSGDRTVATNEKLFF	TGCAGTGGGGATCGGACCGTCGCAACTAATGAAAAACTGTTTTTT
many	TRBV4-3	TRBJ2-7	.	CASSQETYLEQYF	TGCGCCAGCAGCCAAGAAACATACCTCGAGCAGTACTTC
many	TRBV20-1	TRBJ1-2	.	CSASREHGYTF	TGCAGTGCTAGCCGAGAACACGGCTACACCTTC
many	TRBV18	TRBJ1-2	TRBD1	CASSGTGSYGYTF	TGTGCCAGCTCAGGGACAGGTAGCTATGGCTACACCTTC
many	TRBV6-1	TRBJ1-3	.	CASGQIQGSGNTIYF	TGTGCCAGCGGGCAGATACAGGGATCTGGAAACACCATATATTTT
many	TRBV7-2	TRBJ1-3	.	CASSLFPSSGNTIYF	TGTGCCAGCAGCCTCTTCCCTAGCTCTGGAAACACCATATATTTT
few	TRBV15	TRBJ1-1	.	CATSRGQGNTEAFF	TGTGCCACCAGCAGGGGCCAGGGGAACACTGAAGCTTTCTTT
many	TRBV5-1	TRBJ1-1	.	CASSFRQDTEAFF	TGCGCCAGCAGCTTCCGACAGGACACTGAAGCTTTCTTT
.	TRBV29-1	TRBJ1-1	.	CSVGMRLSNTEAFF	TGCAGCGTTGGAATGAGATTGTCGAACACTGAAGCTTTCTTT
.	TRBV5-1	TRBJ2-4	.	CASSLSTRGPYFIQYF	TGCGCCAGCAGCTTGAGTACTAGGGGACCCTACTTCATTCAGTACTTC
many	TRBV5-5	TRBJ2-2	.	CASSLEPGVGGELFF	TGTGCCAGCAGCTTGGAACCAGGGGTTGGCGGGGAGCTGTTTTTT
many	TRBV20-1	TRBJ1-5	.	CSASGEVGQPQHF	TGCAGTGCTAGCGGGGAAGTAGGACAGCCCCAGCATTTT
.	TRBV28	TRBJ1-5	.	CASSPRRGFSNQPQHF	TGTGCCAGCAGCCCCAGACGGGGTTTTAGCAATCAGCCCCAGCATTTT
few	TRBV7-2	TRBJ2-6	.	CASSFGPNVLTF	TGTGCCAGCAGCTTCGGTCCCAACGTCCTGACTTTC
many	TRBV28	TRBJ2-6	.	CASRPGFSGANVLTF	TGTGCCAGCAGACCGGGATTCTCTGGGGCCAACGTCCTGACTTTC
many	TRBV4-2	TRBJ1-2	.	CASSPRLMTNYGYTF	TGTGCCAGCAGCCCAAGACTCATGACGAACTATGGCTACACCTTC
.	TRBV11-2	TRBJ2-3	.	CASSLVAGDTQYF	TGTGCCAGCAGCTTAGTGGCGGGGGATACGCAGTATTTT
many	TRBV12-3/TRBV12-4	TRBJ2-7	TRBD1	CASSSTGAYEQYF	TGTGCCAGCAGTTCCACAGGGGCCTACGAGCAGTACTTC
.	TRBV15	TRBJ2-7	.	CATSRDNPMGEQYF	TGTGCCACCAGCAGAGACAATCCGATGGGCGAGCAGTACTTC
many	TRBV5-5	TRBJ2-2	.	CASSPVGGGTGELFF	TGTGCCAGCAGCCCTGTGGGAGGAGGCACCGGGGAGCTGTTTTTT
many	TRBV7-6	TRBJ2-3	TRBD1	CASSLGTVTGVIDTQYF	TGTGCCAGCAGCTTGGGGACCGTGACAGGGGTCATTGATACGCAGTATTTT
many	TRBV7-9	TRBJ1-4	.	CASSSHRQSNEKLFF	TGTGCCAGCAGCTCGCATCGACAGTCTAATGAAAAACTGTTTTTT
many	TRBV5-5	TRBJ2-1	TRBD1	CASSLRDRDYNEQFF	TGTGCCAGCAGCCTGCGGGACAGGGACTACAATGAGCAGTTCTTC
many	TRBV3-1	TRBJ1-2	.	CASSQANRGYTF	TGTGCCAGCAGCCAAGCGAACCGTGGCTACACCTTC
.	TRBV19	TRBJ1-4	.	CASTAPGTTNEKLFF	TGTGCCAGTACCGCCCCGGGAACAACTAATGAAAAACTGTTTTTT
many	TRBV6-1	TRBJ2-5	.	CASSAVGLQETQYF	TGTGCCAGCAGCGCCGTGGGACTCCAAGAGACCCAGTACTTC
many	TRBV12-3/TRBV12-4	TRBJ1-1	TRBD1	CASSNRDRATEAFF	TGTGCCAGCAGTAACCGGGACAGGGCCACTGAAGCTTTCTTT
few	TRBV2	TRBJ1-1	.	CASRAEWNTEAFF	TGTGCCAGCAGAGCAGAATGGAACACTGAAGCTTTCTTT
many	TRBV12-3/TRBV12-4	TRBJ1-1	.	CASSFWRERSEAFF	TGTGCCAGCAGTTTCTGGCGGGAGCGCTCTGAAGCTTTCTTT